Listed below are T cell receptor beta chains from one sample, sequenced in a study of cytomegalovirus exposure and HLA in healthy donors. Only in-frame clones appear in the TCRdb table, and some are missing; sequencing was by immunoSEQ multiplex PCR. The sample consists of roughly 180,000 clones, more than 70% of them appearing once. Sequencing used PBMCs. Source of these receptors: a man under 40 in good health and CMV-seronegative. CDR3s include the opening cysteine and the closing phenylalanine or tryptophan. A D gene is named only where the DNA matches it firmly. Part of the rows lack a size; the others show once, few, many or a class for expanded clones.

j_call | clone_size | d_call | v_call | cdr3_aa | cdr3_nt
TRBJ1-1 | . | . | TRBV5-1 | CASSLGGRGDNTEAFF | TGCGCCAGCAGCTTGGGAGGGAGGGGTGACAACACTGAAGCTTTCTTT
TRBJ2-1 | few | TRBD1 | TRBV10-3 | CAIRPKTGSSYNEQFF | TGTGCCATCAGGCCTAAGACAGGGAGCTCCTACAATGAGCAGTTCTTC
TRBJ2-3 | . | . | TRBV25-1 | CASSSIGRVQDTQYF | TGTGCCAGCTCCTCCATTGGCAGGGTCCAAGATACGCAGTATTTT
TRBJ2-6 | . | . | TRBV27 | CASSGDNLSSGANVLTF | TGTGCCAGCAGCGGGGACAACCTAAGCTCTGGGGCCAACGTCCTGACTTTC
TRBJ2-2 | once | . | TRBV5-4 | CAGSLSTSNTGELFF | TGTGCCGGCAGCTTGTCCACTTCAAACACCGGGGAGCTGTTTTTT
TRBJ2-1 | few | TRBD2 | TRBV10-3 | CAISGLAAYNEQFF | TGTGCCATCAGCGGACTAGCGGCTTACAATGAGCAGTTCTTC
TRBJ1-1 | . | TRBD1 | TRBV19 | CASTDRGRGTNTEAFF | TGTGCCAGTACGGACAGGGGCCGGGGAACGAACACTGAAGCTTTCTTT
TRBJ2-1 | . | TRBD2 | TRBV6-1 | CASSEGWLAGGVSEQFF | TGTGCCAGCAGTGAAGGTTGGCTAGCGGGAGGTGTCAGTGAGCAGTTCTTC
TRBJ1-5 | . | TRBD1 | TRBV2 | CASSVDRELGQPQHF | TGTGCCAGCAGTGTGGACAGGGAGCTAGGTCAGCCCCAGCATTTT
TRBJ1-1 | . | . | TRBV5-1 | CASSLLFMNTEAFF | TGCGCCAGCAGCTTGTTGTTTATGAACACTGAAGCTTTCTTT
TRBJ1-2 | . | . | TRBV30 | CAWTPGGDRPNYGYTF | TGTGCCTGGACGCCGGGGGGCGATAGACCTAACTATGGCTACACCTTC
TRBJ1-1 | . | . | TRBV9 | CASSPDPGAEAFF | TGTGCCAGCAGCCCTGACCCGGGGGCTGAAGCTTTCTTT
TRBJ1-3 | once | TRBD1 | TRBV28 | CASSLIWRGPGNTIYF | TGTGCCAGCAGTCTTATATGGAGGGGGCCTGGAAACACCATATATTTT
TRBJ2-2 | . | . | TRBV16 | CASSLKGYTGELFF | TGTGCCAGCAGCCTAAAGGGGTACACCGGGGAGCTGTTTTTT
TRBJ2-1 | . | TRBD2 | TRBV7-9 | CASSLVSLAGPTYNEQFF | TGTGCCAGCAGCTTAGTAAGCCTAGCGGGACCCACCTACAATGAGCAGTTCTTC
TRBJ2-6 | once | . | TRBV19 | CASSRGGAISGANVLTF | TGTGCCAGTAGTAGGGGGGGGGCGATATCTGGGGCCAACGTCCTGACTTTC
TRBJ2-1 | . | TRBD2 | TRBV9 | CASSSGLAGVNHEQFF | TGTGCCAGCAGCTCCGGACTAGCGGGAGTAAACCATGAGCAGTTCTTC
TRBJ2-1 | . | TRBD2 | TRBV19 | CASSTTLAGGGNEQFF | TGTGCCAGTAGTACAACCCTAGCGGGAGGAGGGAATGAGCAGTTCTTC
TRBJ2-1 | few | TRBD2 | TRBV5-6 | CASSLETSFSNEQFF | TGTGCCAGCAGCTTGGAGACTAGCTTTAGCAATGAGCAGTTCTTC
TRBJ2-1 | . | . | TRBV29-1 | CSVEAGSYNEQFF | TGCAGCGTTGAAGCAGGGTCCTACAATGAGCAGTTCTTC
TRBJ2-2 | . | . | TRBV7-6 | CASSIGSVSTGELFF | TGTGCCAGCAGCATCGGGAGCGTCAGTACCGGGGAGCTGTTTTTT
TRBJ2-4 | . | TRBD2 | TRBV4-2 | CASSSGLAGGPAVNYIQYF | TGTGCCAGCAGCTCGGGACTAGCGGGAGGGCCGGCCGTAAATTACATTCAGTACTTC
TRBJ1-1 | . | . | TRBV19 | CASSIHSTIPNTEAFF | TGTGCCAGTAGTATCCACAGCACAATACCGAACACTGAAGCTTTCTTT
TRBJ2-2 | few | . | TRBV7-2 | CASSSDRNTGELFF | TGTGCCAGCAGCTCGGACAGGAACACCGGGGAGCTGTTTTTT
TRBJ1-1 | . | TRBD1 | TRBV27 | CASSLSRDRRTMNTEAFF | TGTGCCAGCAGTTTATCGAGGGACAGGCGTACTATGAACACTGAAGCTTTCTTT
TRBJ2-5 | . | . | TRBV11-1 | CASSFMGYQETQYF | TGTGCCAGCAGCTTTATGGGCTACCAAGAGACCCAGTACTTC
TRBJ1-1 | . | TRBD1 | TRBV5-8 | CASSTRQGAFAFF | TGTGCCAGCAGCACCAGACAGGGGGCTTTTGCGTTCTTT
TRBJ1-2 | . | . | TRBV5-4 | CASSRSSGLLGDGYTF | TGTGCCAGCAGCCGATCCTCGGGTCTCCTTGGAGATGGCTACACCTTC
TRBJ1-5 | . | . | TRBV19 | CASSIGRIGGSNQPQHF | TGTGCCAGTAGTATAGGAAGGATAGGGGGTAGCAATCAGCCCCAGCATTTT
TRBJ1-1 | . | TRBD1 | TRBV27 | CASRSDARDRGNTEAFF | TGTGCCAGCAGATCCGACGCCCGGGACAGGGGAAACACTGAAGCTTTCTTT
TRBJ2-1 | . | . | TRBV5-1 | CASSLEAAGGSEQFF | TGCGCCAGCAGCTTGGAAGCGGCCGGGGGTAGTGAGCAGTTCTTC
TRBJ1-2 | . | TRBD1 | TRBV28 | CASSTPGRGLGGYTF | TGTGCCAGCAGTACCCCAGGCAGGGGGCTTGGTGGCTACACCTTC
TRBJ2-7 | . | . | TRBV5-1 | CASSLVTASYEQYF | TGCGCCAGCAGCTTGGTTACAGCCTCCTACGAGCAGTACTTC
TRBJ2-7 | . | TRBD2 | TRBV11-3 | CASEIGRGSHEQYF | TGTGCCAGCGAAATCGGGAGGGGGTCCCACGAGCAGTACTTC
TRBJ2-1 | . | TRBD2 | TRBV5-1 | CASSPTSGIGNEQFF | TGCGCCAGCAGCCCGACTAGCGGGATAGGCAATGAGCAGTTCTTC
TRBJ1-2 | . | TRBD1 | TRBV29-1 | CSVEIRDRDGGYGYTF | TGCAGCGTTGAAATCCGGGACAGGGACGGGGGCTATGGCTACACCTTC